Each of the 25 T cell receptor beta chains below was sequenced from the same sample in a study of monozygotic twins with inflammatory bowel disease. Reanalyzing the 5' RACE reads, TCRdb keeps one entry per CDR3 protein, without DNA. Here the sample table reports 400,000 to 500,000 distinct CDR3 sequences. Sequencing input: blood. The receptor source for this set is a human donor with ulcerative colitis or Crohn's disease, or a healthy co-twin of an affected twin (not recorded which).

The chain carries TRBV5-6 and TRBJ1-6. CDR1 SGHDT and CDR2 YYEEEE come from the germline V gene. CDR3 size: 14 residues. The chain's CDR3 is CASSFSSNNSPLHF.

The chain is built from TRBV5-1 and TRBJ1-1; TCRdb gives TRBD1 as the D gene, but with no DNA this cannot be confirmed. This CDR3 spans 12 amino acids. Germline V gives CDR1 SGHRS, CDR2 YFSETQ. The CDR3 sequence is CASSGGTEKTFF. Variable domain in full (rest from reference TRBV5-1 and TRBJ1-1): KAGVTQTPRYLIKTRGQQVTLSCSPISGHRSVSWYQQTPGQGLQFLFEYFSETQRNKGNFPGRFSGRQFSNSRSEMNVSTLELGDSALYLCASSGGTEKTFFGQGTRLTVV.

This rearrangement joins TRBV3-1 to TRBJ1-1; TCRdb names TRBD1, which stays unverified in the absence of DNA. This CDR3 comprises 14 residues. The V gene's germline CDR1 is LGHDT and CDR2 YNNKEL (reference sequence). CDR3 residues: CASSQRGGGTEAFF.

The rearrangement uses TRBV20-1 and TRBJ2-7. Germline V gene lookup returns CDR1 DFQATT and CDR2 SNEGSKA (reference sequence). This CDR3 has 12 residues. This chain's CDR3 is CSARTDGYEQYF.

The rearrangement links TRBV5-1 to TRBJ2-3. CDR1 is SGHRS, CDR2 YFSETQ, per germline. This CDR3 has 15 residues. The CDR3 protein is CASSLDRVGADTQYF.

This chain uses TRBV9 with TRBJ1-3; the D call from TCRdb, TRBD1, cannot be confirmed without DNA. Germline V gives CDR1 SGDLS, CDR2 YYNGEE. This CDR3 has 17 residues. The CDR3 sequence: CASSVGAPKSSGNTIYF.

The chain recombines TRBV20-1 with TRBJ1-2. The CDR3 consists of 12 residues. Germline CDR1 is DFQATT and CDR2 is SNEGSKA (reference sequence). CDR3 loop: CSAKGGPYGYTF.

CDR3 in amino acids: CASRMTGGLSGANVLTF. This sequence joins TRBV5-6 and TRBJ2-6; TCRdb selects TRBD1, and the lack of DNA leaves this call unchecked. The CDR3 consists of 17 residues. Looked up from germline, CDR1 is SGHDT and CDR2 is YYEEEE. Using reference TRBV5-6 and TRBJ2-6 for the parts outside the CDR3, the full variable domain is DAGVTQSPTHLIKTRGQQVTLRCSPKSGHDTVSWYQQALGQGPQFIFQYYEEEERQRGNFPDRFSGHQFPNYSSELNVNALLLGDSALYLCASRMTGGLSGANVLTFGAGSRLTVL.

The chain uses TRBV12-3 or TRBV12-4 and TRBJ1-2; checking the TCRdb D call of TRBD1 is not possible without DNA. This CDR3 comprises 13 residues. The CDR3 sequence: CATHAGSIYGYTF.

CDR3 sequence: CATSRDMAAVEQYF. The chain recombines TRBV15 with TRBJ2-7. CDR3 length: 14 amino acids. CDR1 LNHNV and CDR2 YYDKDF come from the germline V gene (reference sequence).

The V call is TRBV5-6, the J call TRBJ1-3; no DNA is available, so the TRBD1 call from TCRdb remains unchecked. CDR3 size: 15 residues. The germline gives CDR1 SGHDT, CDR2 YYEEEE. Here the CDR3 reads CASGNWGGLGNTIYF.

The chain uses TRBV24-1 and TRBJ2-5; TCRdb lists TRBD2, though no DNA is available to test this call. The CDR3 loop spans 15 amino acids. In germline, CDR1 is KGHDR, CDR2 SFDVKD. Here the CDR3 reads CATSDGVRKGKTQYF.

The gene calls are TRBV5-6 and TRBJ2-7; TCRdb reports TRBD1, a call that lacks DNA to check it against. Germline V gene sequence: CDR1 SGHDT, CDR2 YYEEEE. The CDR3 runs 14 residues. The CDR3 sequence is CASSRKLQGLEQYF. Looking up the rest from reference TRBV5-6 and TRBJ2-7 gives the full variable domain: DAGVTQSPTHLIKTRGQQVTLRCSPKSGHDTVSWYQQALGQGPQFIFQYYEEEERQRGNFPDRFSGHQFPNYSSELNVNALLLGDSALYLCASSRKLQGLEQYFGPGTRLTVT.

This chain joins TRBV12-3 or TRBV12-4 and TRBJ2-1; TCRdb returns TRBD2, unconfirmable since there is no DNA. The CDR3 runs to 14 residues. The chain's CDR3 is CASSFSGGAEEQFF.

The genes are TRBV6-5 and TRBJ1-5; TCRdb returns TRBD1, unconfirmable since there is no DNA. Per the germline V gene, CDR1 is MNHEY and CDR2 is SVGAGI. The CDR3 extends over 14 amino acids. CDR3 amino acids: CASSYKGAGQPQHF.

The V call is TRBV7-2, the J call TRBJ2-1. CDR1 SGHTA and CDR2 FQGNSA come from the germline V gene. This CDR3 is 14 amino acids long. CDR3 sequence: CASSPTLGGNEQFF.

This chain connects TRBV6-1 to TRBJ2-3; TCRdb reports TRBD2, a call that lacks DNA to check it against. The length of the CDR3 is 14 residues. CDR1 MNHNS and CDR2 SASEGT come from the germline V gene. The CDR3 spells CASRGSGGLDTQYF.

The chain links TRBV20-1 to TRBJ1-1. Germline V lookup: CDR1 DFQATT, CDR2 SNEGSKA (reference sequence). This CDR3 contains 14 residues. The CDR3 spells CSARGRGGDTEAFF.

The V call is TRBV28, the J call TRBJ2-5; TCRdb's D call, TRBD1, is unchecked because there is no DNA. The CDR3 runs to 15 residues. Per the germline V gene, CDR1 is MDHEN and CDR2 is SYDVKM. CDR3: CASSLDRNSIETQYF.

The chain recombines TRBV27 with TRBJ2-1; TCRdb proposes TRBD2, but this gene call is untestable without DNA. The germline V gene has CDR1 MNHEY and CDR2 SMNVEV (reference sequence). The CDR3 contains 16 residues. CDR3 in amino acids: CASSLVGGPGYNEQFF.

CDR3 amino acids: CASGRGLAINEQFF. The chain is built from TRBV12-5 and TRBJ2-1; the TRBD2 assignment by TCRdb is unverifiable without DNA. The CDR3 spans 14 residues. Germline lookup yields CDR1 LGHNT and CDR2 FRNRAP.

V is TRBV7-2 and J is TRBJ1-1; TCRdb calls TRBD1, which cannot be checked without DNA. Germline lookup yields CDR1 SGHTA and CDR2 FQGNSA. The CDR3 totals 14 residues. The CDR3: CASSTGPLGTEAFF.

V is TRBV12-3 or TRBV12-4 and J is TRBJ1-1; lacking DNA, the TRBD1 call made by TCRdb goes unchecked. CDR3 length: 13 residues. The CDR3: CASRTRVYTEAFF.

V usage is TRBV19 and J usage is TRBJ2-3. The CDR3 consists of 12 residues. The germline gives CDR1 LNHDA, CDR2 SQIVND (reference sequence). CDR3 protein: CASRRGKDTQYF.

The chain links TRBV12-3 or TRBV12-4 to TRBJ2-2; with no DNA, the TCRdb D assignment of TRBD2 cannot be verified. This CDR3 region has 16 residues. CDR3 sequence reads: CASFTGLAGFTGELFF.